Below are 3 T cell receptor beta chains sequenced from a single sample in a study of blood T cell repertoires in COVID-19. Sequencing used immunoSEQ multiplex PCR; TCRdb keeps in-frame clones, though not all of them. This table has under 150,000 clones, around four fifths appearing once. The sample consisted of peripheral blood. The receptors shown here come from an older man with acute or convalescent COVID-19.

The chain carries TRBV9 and TRBJ2-2; D call uncertain. This CDR3 is built from 15 residues. The V gene's germline CDR1 is SGDLS and CDR2 YYNGEE. With 2 bases removed from V and 5 bases from J, the gap between germline ends came to 13 bases. CDR3 sequence reads: CASSVGARRTGELFF. The CDR3 coding sequence is TGTGCCAGCAGCGTCGGAGCGCGCCGAACCGGGGAGCTGTTTTTT.

The chain has TRBV3-1 (or the pseudogene TRBV3-2) and TRBJ2-2; a weak D match, TRBD2 (6 bases). This CDR3 has 17 amino acids. The germline gives CDR1 LGHDT, CDR2 YNNKEL (reference sequence). Trimming left V 4 bases short and J 0 bases short, with 15 bases between. CDR3 nucleotides: TGTGCCAGCAGCCTGGAGGGGTTGGGATCGAACACCGGGGAGCTGTTTTTT. Its protein product is CASSLEGLGSNTGELFF.

This clone has a handful of counts. CDR3 in DNA: TGTGCCAGCAGCTTACCACGACAGGGGGGCAAAGATACGCAGTATTTT. It is translated as CASSLPRQGGKDTQYF. This chain connects TRBV7-2 to TRBJ2-3, with 9 bases that match TRBD1. This CDR3 region has 16 residues. Trimming took 2 bases from V and 5 from J; bases not matched to a gene: 8. Per germline, CDR1 SGHTA and CDR2 FQGNSA.